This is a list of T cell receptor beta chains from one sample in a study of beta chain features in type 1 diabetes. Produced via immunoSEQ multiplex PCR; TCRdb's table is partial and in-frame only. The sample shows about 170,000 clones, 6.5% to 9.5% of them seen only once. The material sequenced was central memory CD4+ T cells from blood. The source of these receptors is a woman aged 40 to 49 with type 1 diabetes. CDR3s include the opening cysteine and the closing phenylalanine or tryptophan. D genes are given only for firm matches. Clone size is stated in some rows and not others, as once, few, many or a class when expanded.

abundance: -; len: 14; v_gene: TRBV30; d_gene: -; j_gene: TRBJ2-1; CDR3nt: TGTGCCTGGAGTATAGGGAATGAGGGAAATGAGCAGTTCTTC; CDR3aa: CAWSIGNEGNEQFF
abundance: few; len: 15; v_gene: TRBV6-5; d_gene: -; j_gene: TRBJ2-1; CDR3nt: TGTGCCAGCAGTCAGGCCCCCGACTCCTACAATGAGCAGTTCTTC; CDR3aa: CASSQAPDSYNEQFF
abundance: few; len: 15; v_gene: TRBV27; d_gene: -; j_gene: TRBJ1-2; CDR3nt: TGTGCCAGCAGTTTAAAGGTGACAGGACTTTATGGCTACACCTTC; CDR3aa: CASSLKVTGLYGYTF
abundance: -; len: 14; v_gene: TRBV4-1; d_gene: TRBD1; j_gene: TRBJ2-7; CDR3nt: TGCGCCAGCAGCCTAACCCCCGGGACAGGAGAGCAGTACTTC; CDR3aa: CASSLTPGTGEQYF
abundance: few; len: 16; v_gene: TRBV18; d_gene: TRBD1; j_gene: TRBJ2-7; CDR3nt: TGTGCCAGCTCACCTCCCGGGACAGGCAACTCCTACGAGCAGTACTTC; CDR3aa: CASSPPGTGNSYEQYF
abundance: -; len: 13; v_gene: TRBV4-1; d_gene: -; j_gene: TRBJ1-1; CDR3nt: TGCGCCAGCAGCCAAGGAGTGAACACTGAAGCTTTCTTT; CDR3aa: CASSQGVNTEAFF
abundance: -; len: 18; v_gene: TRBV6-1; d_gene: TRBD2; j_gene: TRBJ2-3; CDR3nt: TGTGCCAGCAGTGCAACTAGCGGGGCTATAATCGGCACAGATACGCAGTATTTT; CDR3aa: CASSATSGAIIGTDTQYF
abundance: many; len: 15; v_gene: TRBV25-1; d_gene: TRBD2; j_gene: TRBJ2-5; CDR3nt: TGTGCCAGCAGTGAAGTGCTAGCGGGGCAGGAGACCCAGTACTTC; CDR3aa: CASSEVLAGQETQYF
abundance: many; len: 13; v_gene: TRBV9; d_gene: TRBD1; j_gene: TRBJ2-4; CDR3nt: TGTGCCAGCAGCACCGGGACAGAAAACATTCAGTACTTC; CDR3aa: CASSTGTENIQYF
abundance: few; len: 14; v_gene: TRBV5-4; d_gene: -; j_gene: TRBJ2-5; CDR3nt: TGTGCCAGCAGCTCGTTAACAGCACAAGAGACCCAGTACTTC; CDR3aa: CASSSLTAQETQYF
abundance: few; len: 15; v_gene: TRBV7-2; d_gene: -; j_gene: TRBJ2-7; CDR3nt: TGTGCCAGCAGCCCAAACATGTATGGAGGCTACGAGCAGTACTTC; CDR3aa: CASSPNMYGGYEQYF
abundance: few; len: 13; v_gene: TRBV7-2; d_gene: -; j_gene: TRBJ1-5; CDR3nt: TGTGCCAGCAGCTCCGGGGGTAATCAGCCCCAGCATTTT; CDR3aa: CASSSGGNQPQHF
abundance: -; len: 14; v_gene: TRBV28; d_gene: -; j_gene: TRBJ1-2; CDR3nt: TGTGCCAGCAGCCCAGAGGCGGGGTACTATGGCTACACCTTC; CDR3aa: CASSPEAGYYGYTF
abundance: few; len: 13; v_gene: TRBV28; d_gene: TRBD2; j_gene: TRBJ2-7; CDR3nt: TGTGCCACCCTAGCGGGAAGGTCCTACGAGCAGTACTTC; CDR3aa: CATLAGRSYEQYF
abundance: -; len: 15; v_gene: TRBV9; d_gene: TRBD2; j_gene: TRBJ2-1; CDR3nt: TGTGCCAGCAGCCGAACTAGCGGGGGGCCGGATGAGCAGTTCTTC; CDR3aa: CASSRTSGGPDEQFF
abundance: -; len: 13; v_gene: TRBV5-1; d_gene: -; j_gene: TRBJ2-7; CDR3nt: TGCGCCAGCAGCTTCCAGGGTGAAGACGAGCAGTACTTC; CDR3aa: CASSFQGEDEQYF
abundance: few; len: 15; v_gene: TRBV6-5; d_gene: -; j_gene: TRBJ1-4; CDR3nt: TGTGCCAGCAGTTACCAAAGGGAGGGGAAGGAAAAACTGTTTTTT; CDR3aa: CASSYQREGKEKLFF
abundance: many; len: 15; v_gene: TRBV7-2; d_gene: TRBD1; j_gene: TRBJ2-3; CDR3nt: TGTGCCAGCAACCTCGGACAGGGCAACACAGATACGCAGTATTTT; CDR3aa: CASNLGQGNTDTQYF
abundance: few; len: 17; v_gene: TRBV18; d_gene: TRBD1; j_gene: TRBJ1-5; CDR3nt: TGTGCCAGCTCACCCCCCTCATCGACAGGGGGAGAGCAGCCCCAGCATTTT; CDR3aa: CASSPPSSTGGEQPQHF
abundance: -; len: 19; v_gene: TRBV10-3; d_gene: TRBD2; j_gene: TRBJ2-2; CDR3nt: TGTGCCATCAGTGAGCCCAGGGGTAGCGGGGTGACGAACACCGGGGAGCTGTTTTTT; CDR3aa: CAISEPRGSGVTNTGELFF
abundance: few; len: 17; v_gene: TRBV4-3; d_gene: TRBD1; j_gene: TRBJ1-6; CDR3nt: TGCGCCAGCAGCCAAGGGGATAGGACAGGGCAACATTCACCCCTCCACTTT; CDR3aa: CASSQGDRTGQHSPLHF
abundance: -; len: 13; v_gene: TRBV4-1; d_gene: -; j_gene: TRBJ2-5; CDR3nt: TGCGCCAGCAGCCATCCGGGGTTGGAGACCCAGTACTTC; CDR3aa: CASSHPGLETQYF
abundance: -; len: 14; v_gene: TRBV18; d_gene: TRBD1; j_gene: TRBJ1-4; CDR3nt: TGTGCCAGCTCACCACAGGGGGCGGAGGTAAAACTGTTTTTT; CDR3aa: CASSPQGAEVKLFF
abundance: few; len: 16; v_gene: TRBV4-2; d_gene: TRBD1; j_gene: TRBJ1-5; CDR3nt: TGTGCCAGCAGCCAAGATCAGGGGGCTGACAATCAGCCCCAGCATTTT; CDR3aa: CASSQDQGADNQPQHF
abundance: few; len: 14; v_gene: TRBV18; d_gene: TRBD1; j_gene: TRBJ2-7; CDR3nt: TGTGCCAGCTCACAAGGGACAGGGGGCAACGAGCAGTACTTC; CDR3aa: CASSQGTGGNEQYF
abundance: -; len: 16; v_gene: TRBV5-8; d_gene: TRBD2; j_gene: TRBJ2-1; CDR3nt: TGTGCCAGCAGCCGCAAGACTAGCGGGAGAGGAGGTGAGCAGTTCTTC; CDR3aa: CASSRKTSGRGGEQFF
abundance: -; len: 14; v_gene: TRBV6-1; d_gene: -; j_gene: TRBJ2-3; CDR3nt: TGTGCCAGCACGCGGGTGTTTAGCACAGATACGCAGTATTTT; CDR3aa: CASTRVFSTDTQYF
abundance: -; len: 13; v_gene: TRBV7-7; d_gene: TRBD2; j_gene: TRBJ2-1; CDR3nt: TGTGCTAGCAGCCCCGGGACTAGCGCTGAGCAGTTCTTC; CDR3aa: CASSPGTSAEQFF
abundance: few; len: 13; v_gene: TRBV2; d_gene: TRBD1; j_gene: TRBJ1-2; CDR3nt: TGTGCCAGCAGCGCGGGACAGGGTCGAGGCTACACCTTC; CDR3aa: CASSAGQGRGYTF
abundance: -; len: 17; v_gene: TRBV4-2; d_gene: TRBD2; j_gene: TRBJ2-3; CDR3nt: TGTGCCAGCAGCCCGTTCACGACTAGCGGGGGGTTGGATACGCAGTATTTT; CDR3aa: CASSPFTTSGGLDTQYF
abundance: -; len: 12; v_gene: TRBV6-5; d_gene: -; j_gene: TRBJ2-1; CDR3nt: TGTGCCAGCAGTTACGTCGAGGGAGAGCAGTTCTTC; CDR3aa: CASSYVEGEQFF
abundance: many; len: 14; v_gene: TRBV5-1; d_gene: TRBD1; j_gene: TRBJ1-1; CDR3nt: TGCGCCAGCAGCTTGGGGCGACAGGGAACTGAAGCTTTCTTT; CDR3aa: CASSLGRQGTEAFF
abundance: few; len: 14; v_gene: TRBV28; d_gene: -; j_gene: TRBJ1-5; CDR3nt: TGTGCCAGCAGTTTACCAGATCAGGCGAACCACGGGCATTTT; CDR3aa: CASSLPDQANHGHF
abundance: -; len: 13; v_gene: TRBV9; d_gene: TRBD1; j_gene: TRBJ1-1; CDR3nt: TGTGCCAGCAGCGTCGGACAGGGGACTGAAGCTTTCTTT; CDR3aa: CASSVGQGTEAFF
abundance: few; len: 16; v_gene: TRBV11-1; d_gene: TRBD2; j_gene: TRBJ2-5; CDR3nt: TGTGCCAGCAGCCGATGGACTAGCGGGAGAGAAGAGACCCAGTACTTC; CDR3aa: CASSRWTSGREETQYF
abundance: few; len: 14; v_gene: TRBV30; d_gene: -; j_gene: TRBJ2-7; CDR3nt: TGTGCCTGGAGCCGGACAGCAAGCTCCTACGAGCAGTACTTC; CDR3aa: CAWSRTASSYEQYF
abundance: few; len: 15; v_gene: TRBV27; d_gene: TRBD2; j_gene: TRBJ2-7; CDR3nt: TGTGCCAGCACCCGGACTAGCGGAGTCTCCTACGAGCAGTACTTC; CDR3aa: CASTRTSGVSYEQYF
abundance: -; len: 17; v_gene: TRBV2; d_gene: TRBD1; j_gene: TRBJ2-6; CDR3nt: TGTGCCAGCAGGGCAGGGGGTTCTACCTCTGGGGCCAACGTCCTGACTTTC; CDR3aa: CASRAGGSTSGANVLTF
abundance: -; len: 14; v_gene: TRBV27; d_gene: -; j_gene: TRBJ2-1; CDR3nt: TGTGCCAGCAGTTTATCGTACTACCAGAGTGAGCAGTTCTTC; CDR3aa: CASSLSYYQSEQFF
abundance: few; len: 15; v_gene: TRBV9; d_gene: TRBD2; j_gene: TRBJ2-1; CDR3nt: TGTGCCAGCAGCCCACGACTAGCGGAGTACAATGAGCAGTTCTTC; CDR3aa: CASSPRLAEYNEQFF
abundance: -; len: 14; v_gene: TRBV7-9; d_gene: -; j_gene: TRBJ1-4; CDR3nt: TGTGCCAGCAGCTTACAGGGGCCCGGTGAAAAACTGTTTTTT; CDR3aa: CASSLQGPGEKLFF
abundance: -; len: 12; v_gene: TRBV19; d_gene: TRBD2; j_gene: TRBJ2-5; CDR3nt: TGTGCCAGCCGCGGGGGAAGGGAGACCCAGTACTTC; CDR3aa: CASRGGRETQYF